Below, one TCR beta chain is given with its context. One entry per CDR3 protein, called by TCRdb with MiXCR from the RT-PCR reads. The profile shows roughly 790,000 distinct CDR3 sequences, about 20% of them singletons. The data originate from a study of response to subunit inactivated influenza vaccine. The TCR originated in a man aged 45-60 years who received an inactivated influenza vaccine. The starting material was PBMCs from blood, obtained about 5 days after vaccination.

The CDR3 nucleotides read TGTGCCAGCAGCCCTCGGCGGGAGATCGCAGATACGCAGTATTTT. It yields the protein CASSPRREIADTQYF. The V and J genes are TRBV4-2 and TRBJ2-3; 7 nucleotides agree with TRBD2. Germline V gene lookup returns CDR1 LGHNA and CDR2 YNFKEQ. The CDR3 totals 15 residues. Unmatched junction bases numbered 8, after V lost 4 bases and J lost 4 bases.